This TCR beta chain was recovered during a study of T cells after yellow fever vaccination. TCRdb recomputed calls from the 5' RACE reads with MiXCR, one row per CDR3 protein. The sample includes some 340,000 distinct CDR3 sequences, roughly a tenth of them seen just once. Germline loops: CDR1 SGHTA, CDR2 FQGNSA. V dropped 3 bases and J dropped 4 bases, with 12 bases sitting between them. There are 14 residues in the CDR3. Specimen: CD4+ T cells sorted from PBMCs, collected 45 days after the yellow fever booster vaccination. The rearrangement joins TRBV7-2 to TRBJ2-5, with D possibly matching TRBD1 (6 bases). This sequence was found in a man between 18 and 29 years old who received the YFV17D yellow fever vaccine. The CDR3 spells CASSFQGSSETQYF. CDR3 coding DNA: TGTGCCAGCAGCTTTCAGGGGTCTTCAGAGACCCAGTACTTC.